Below are 19 T cell receptor beta chains sequenced from a single sample in a study of response to subunit inactivated influenza vaccine. One entry per CDR3 protein results from TCRdb running MiXCR on the RT-PCR reads. Of around 500,000 distinct CDR3 sequences listed, 9.5% to 12% are singletons. The sequences come from PBMCs from blood, collected about 6 weeks after vaccination. These receptors all stem from a man between 50 and 59 years old who received an inactivated influenza vaccine.

This clonotype was observed a handful of times. The V call is TRBV15, the J call TRBJ2-7; D tentatively fits TRBD1 or TRBD2 (5 bases each). In germline, CDR1 is LNHNV, CDR2 YYDKDF (reference sequence). V lost 3 bases, J lost 5 bases, and 23 bases lay in between. The CDR3 has 17 residues. CDR3 sequence: CATSRRTGSLGPNEQYF. CDR3 DNA: TGTGCCACCAGCAGGAGAACCGGGTCCCTGGGACCGAACGAGCAGTACTTC.

This clonotype has a handful of counts. The chain is built from TRBV20-1 and TRBJ2-4; 7 nucleotides agree with TRBD2. Germline V CDR1 and CDR2: DFQATT, SNEGSKA (reference sequence). The CDR3 loop spans 16 amino acids. Germline trimming cut 2 bases from V and 5 bases from J; bases unmatched to any gene: 12. This CDR3 reads CSARPATSLLENIQYF. In nucleotides, the CDR3 is TGCAGTGCTAGACCGGCGACTAGCTTATTGGAAAACATTCAGTACTTC.

This rearrangement joins TRBV4-3 to TRBJ1-5; D ambiguous. This CDR3 is built from 14 residues. Germline V lookup: CDR1 LGHNA, CDR2 YSLEER. The V end lost 1 base, the J end lost 3 bases, and 7 bases lay between the germline ends. The CDR3 coding sequence is TGCGCCAGCAGCCAAGTACGGATCAATCAGCCCCAGCATTTT. It codes for CASSQVRINQPQHF.

This clonotype was found many times. The chain is built from TRBV20-1 and TRBJ2-2, with D hard to call. V shed 3 bases and J shed 6 bases, with 17 bases lying between them. The CDR3 spans 15 residues. The germline V gene has CDR1 DFQATT and CDR2 SNEGSKA (reference sequence). The DNA of the CDR3 is TGCAGTGCTAGTCTAGACGGGCAGGACGCCGGGGAGCTGTTTTTT. Amino acids: CSASLDGQDAGELFF.

The table lists this clonotype with a few counts. The gene calls are TRBV7-2 and TRBJ2-7; TRBD2 matches 9 bases. The CDR3 is 14 amino acids. V lost 5 bases and J lost 2; bases outside the gene matches: 4. Germline V gene data show CDR1 as SGHTA and CDR2 as FQGNSA. Written as DNA, the CDR3 is TGTGCCAGCAGCGAGACTAGCGGTGCCTACGAGCAGTACTTC. Protein sequence: CASSETSGAYEQYF.

The chain couples TRBV11-3 to TRBJ2-7, with D unresolved. The CDR3 loop spans 12 amino acids. Germline V lookup: CDR1 SGHNT, CDR2 YENEEA. V lost 4 bases to trimming and J lost 10 bases, with 14 bases between them. As DNA, the CDR3 is TGTGCCAGCAGCTCCCACAGTGGGGAACAGTACTTC. This sequence encodes CASSSHSGEQYF. Full variable domain (outside the CDR3, taken from reference TRBV11-3 and TRBJ2-7): EAGVVQSPRYKIIEKKQPVAFWCNPISGHNTLYWYLQNLGQGPELLIRYENEEAVDDSQLPKDRFSAERLKGVDSTLKIQPAELGDSAVYLCASSSHSGEQYFGPGTRLTVT.

This clonotype was seen repeatedly, ten times or more. The rearrangement uses TRBV5-1 and TRBJ2-5; 8 nucleotides agree with TRBD2. The CDR3 contains 15 residues. With V trimmed by 4 bases and J by 5 bases, 10 bases remained unmatched. Germline CDR1 reads SGHRS; CDR2 reads YFSETQ. The CDR3 DNA reads TGCGCCAGCAGCACCGGGACTGTAGCGGGGGAGACCCAGTACTTC. It encodes CASSTGTVAGETQYF.

This chain connects TRBV9 to TRBJ2-7; perhaps TRBD1 as D (6 bases). The CDR3 contains 14 residues. The V gene's germline CDR1 is SGDLS and CDR2 YYNGEE. Trimming shortened V by 4 bases and J by 0 bases, and 11 bases separated the two germline ends. Here the CDR3 reads CASSPWTASYEQYF. The CDR3 DNA sequence: TGTGCCAGCAGCCCCTGGACAGCCTCCTACGAGCAGTACTTC. Full variable domain (rest looked up from reference TRBV9 and TRBJ2-7): DSGVTQTPKHLITATGQRVTLRCSPRSGDLSVYWYQQSLDQGLQFLIQYYNGEERAKGNILERFSAQQFPDLHSELNLSSLELGDSALYFCASSPWTASYEQYFGPGTRLTVT.

As regards this clonotype: A read error may produce the germline difference seen at one junction end. This chain uses TRBV9 with TRBJ2-1; weak D call: TRBD2 (5 bases). Germline V gene sequence: CDR1 SGDLS, CDR2 YYNGEE. This CDR3 region has 15 residues. This CDR3 reads CASRVGAGINNEQFF. The CDR3 bases are TGTGCCAGCAGGGTAGGTGCCGGGATCAACAATGAGCAGTTCTTC.

This clonotype was observed a few times. The gene calls are TRBV29-1 and TRBJ2-1; 8 positions match TRBD2. This CDR3 contains 16 residues. Germline CDR1 is SQVTM and CDR2 is ANQGSEA. V shed 4 bases and J 7 bases; nucleotides not matched to a gene: 15. CDR3 in amino acids: CSVAGESGGARNEQFF. As DNA, the CDR3 is TGCAGCGTTGCCGGAGAAAGCGGGGGAGCTCGGAATGAGCAGTTCTTC.

This clonotype has a count of ten or more. The genes are TRBV28 and TRBJ2-5, with 7 bases that match TRBD2. CDR1 MDHEN and CDR2 SYDVKM come from the germline V gene. This CDR3 region has 14 residues. J was trimmed by 5 bases and V by 6 bases; bases with no gene match: 9. The DNA of the CDR3 is TGTGCCAGCAGCCCGGGAGGACCCATGGAGACCCAGTACTTC. It is translated as CASSPGGPMETQYF.

In its sample, this clonotype was seen a few times. V gene TRBV29-1 combines with J gene TRBJ2-2, with 8 positions matching TRBD1. J was trimmed by 5 bases and V by 7 bases; bases with no gene match: 6. Germline V gene lookup returns CDR1 SQVTM and CDR2 ANQGSEA. This CDR3 has 13 amino acids. CDR3 sequence: CSAGQVLTGELFF. CDR3 DNA: TGCAGCGCGGGACAGGTCCTGACCGGGGAGCTGTTTTTT.

The sample holds a few counts of this clonotype. As DNA, the CDR3 is TGTGCCAGCAGCTTCCACTCAACAGGGGACTATGGCTACACCTTC. Protein product: CASSFHSTGDYGYTF. The rearrangement uses TRBV6-1 and TRBJ1-2; TRBD1 aligns across 7 bases. V gave up 6 bases and J gave up 3 bases; unmatched junction bases: 10. The CDR3 is 15 residues long. Germline CDR1 reads MNHNS; CDR2 reads SASEGT.

This clonotype was observed a handful of times. The chain uses TRBV11-2 and TRBJ2-5, with D perhaps TRBD2 (6 bases). V lost 0 bases to trimming and J lost 6 bases, with 20 bases between them. The CDR3 is made up of 17 amino acids. The germline V gene has CDR1 SGHAT and CDR2 FQNNGV. The CDR3 sequence: CASSLELGRGSRKTQYF. The CDR3, as DNA: TGTGCCAGCAGCTTAGAACTCGGGCGGGGATCCAGAAAGACCCAGTACTTC. The entire variable domain, with the rest obtained from reference TRBV11-2 and TRBJ2-5, is as follows: EAGVAQSPRYKIIEKRQSVAFWCNPISGHATLYWYQQILGQGPKLLIQFQNNGVVDDSQLPKDRFSAERLKGVDSTLKIQPAKLEDSAVYLCASSLELGRGSRKTQYFGPGTRLLVL.

V is TRBV3-1 and J is TRBJ1-4; 7 positions agree with TRBD1. Germline lookup yields CDR1 LGHDT and CDR2 YNNKEL (reference sequence). Trimming at V came to 5 bases and at J to 7 bases, leaving 7 bases not matched to a gene. The CDR3 sequence is 14 residues long. In nucleotides, the CDR3 is TGTGCCAGCAGCGGGGGGACAGTTCGTGAAAAACTGTTTTTT. It yields the protein CASSGGTVREKLFF.

The chain uses TRBV29-1 and TRBJ2-5; TRBD2 might be the D (6 bases). CDR1 is SQVTM and CDR2 is ANQGSEA in the germline V gene. There are 13 residues in the CDR3. Trimming removed 3 bases from V and 7 bases from J, with 15 bases in between. CDR3 bases: TGCAGCGTTGACGGCAGGAGGGCCGTGACCCAGTACTTC. Translating gives CSVDGRRAVTQYF.

This clonotype was picked up a small number of times. This rearrangement joins TRBV20-1 to TRBJ2-3; D is unresolved. Germline assignment: CDR1 DFQATT and CDR2 SNEGSKA (reference sequence). The CDR3 runs 16 residues. The V end was cut by 0 bases, the J end by 0 bases, with 13 bases between. CDR3 loop: CSARDLLMTSTDTQYF. DNA of the CDR3: TGCAGTGCTAGAGATCTATTAATGACTAGCACAGATACGCAGTATTTT.

This clonotype was observed many times. DNA of the CDR3: TGCAGCGCAAGGGGCGGTGATAATGAAGCTTTCTTT. Translated, it gives CSARGGDNEAFF. The V and J genes are TRBV29-1 and TRBJ1-1; perhaps TRBD1 as D (5 bases). Germline V gene data show CDR1 as SQVTM and CDR2 as ANQGSEA. This CDR3 spans 12 amino acids. V lost 7 bases and J lost 7, with 16 bases in between.

This clonotype was recorded only once. The V call is TRBV2, the J call TRBJ2-3, with D tentatively TRBD2 (5 bases). Germline values: CDR1 SNHLY, CDR2 FYNNEI. V was pared by 7 bases and J by 3 bases, with 14 bases between. This CDR3 has 14 residues. CDR3 in amino acids: CASKSGVATDTQYF. The CDR3 DNA sequence: TGTGCCAGCAAGTCTGGGGTAGCGACAGATACGCAGTATTTT.